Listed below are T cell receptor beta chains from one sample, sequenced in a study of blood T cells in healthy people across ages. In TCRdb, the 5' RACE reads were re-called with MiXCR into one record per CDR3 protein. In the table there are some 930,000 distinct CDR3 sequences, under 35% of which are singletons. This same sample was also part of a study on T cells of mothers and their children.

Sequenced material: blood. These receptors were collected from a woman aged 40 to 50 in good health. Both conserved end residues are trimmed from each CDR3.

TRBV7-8	ASSFGYRGRSINYGYT
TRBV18	ASSLKGAQETQY
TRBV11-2	ASSFLAEEQY
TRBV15	ATSREFTEANVLT
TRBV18	ASSPQGGAETQY
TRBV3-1	ASSPPGLHYGYT
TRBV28	ASSIGGRFAD
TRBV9	AGSADSARTQY
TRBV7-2	ASSLMSAYEQY
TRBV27	ASRPGHRTANTEAF
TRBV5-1	ASSVSISGIETDTQY
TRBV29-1	SVEDWDRGPLNTEAF
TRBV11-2	ASRPAGASSYNEQF
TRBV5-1	ASSLGRFTDTQY
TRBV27	ASSFRWSGEQY
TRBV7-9	ASRPSGISTDTQY
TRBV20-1	SAKAPGGGNSPLH
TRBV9	ASSAGTGIGYNEQF
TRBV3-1	ASSPQISNQPQH
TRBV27	ASSPPGGSPEAF
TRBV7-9	ASSLESSGEGYT
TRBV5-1	ASSPPWGAGYEQY
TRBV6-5	ASSYSTGSSGYTDTQY
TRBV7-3	ASSPGPTQETQY
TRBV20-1	SASGTGGGAEAF
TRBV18	ASSPVITEAF
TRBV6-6	ASSSTRNTIY
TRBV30	AWSVRTSPTDTQY
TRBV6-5	ATRRGGEKLF
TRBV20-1	SAGAGSDNSPLH
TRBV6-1	ASSELGSNQPQH
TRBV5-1	ASSLAVSAGELF
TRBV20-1	SARYSGGAEETQY
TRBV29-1	SVTSGGRTGELF
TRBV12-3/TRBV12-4	ASSPRDRRGETQY
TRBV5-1	ASSLTSRPPVVNEQF
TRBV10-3	ATLETTGEEY
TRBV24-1	ATSDVLAGGYNEQF
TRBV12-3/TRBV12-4	AIRFSSTSADTQY
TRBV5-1	ASSPTPGTSVGEQY
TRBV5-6	ASSLGGSPSGNTIY
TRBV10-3	AIRESPGETQY
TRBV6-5	ASSTDVTGYNEQF
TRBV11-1	AGSLAQPKIGDTQY
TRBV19	ASSPQGTEANYGYT
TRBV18	ASLRWDGELF
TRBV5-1	ASRLDETQY
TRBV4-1	ASSQARGVYEQY
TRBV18	ASSRREIKDEQY
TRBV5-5	ASSPPPNTGELF
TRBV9	ASSTGPGSPLH
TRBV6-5	ASRAGTLFSDAQY
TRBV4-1	ASSQLRTGGWGYT
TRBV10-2	ASSDSRTDTQY